Sequencing of this T cell receptor beta chain was carried out in a study of identifying expanded T cells in peripheral blood (dated by TCRdb to about 2019). Study-level background: Technical replicates were generated by sequencing separate aliquots of the same genomic DNA pool, and four replicates were compared pairwise. Results the study describes overall, beyond this receptor: The binomial model flagged 0.95 to 1.5 differentially abundant clones between technical replicates but 15 to 17 over around 2 weeks and under 25 over four weeks. The authors expected that over much longer intervals, such as months to years, biological variance in healthy repertoires might increase even further. The beta-binomial model significantly reduced the number of clones called differentially abundant and the false-positive rate across all healthy-donor time intervals. Variance in clone template counts between approximately two-week samples significantly increased with total template count across all healthy donors.

The immunoSEQ Assay, which uses bias-controlled multiplex PCR amplification of genomic DNA, was used to profile TCRbeta CDR3 regions. The paper's data handling went like this. To quantify the absolute abundance of each unique TCRbeta CDR3 region, the sequences were collapsed and filtered. Two models were used to test differential abundance: a binomial model (Fisher-equivalent) and a beta-binomial model that adds time-dependent variance fitted from healthy donors. Clones with fewer than 5 combined templates were removed, and differential abundance was called for clones with a Benjamini-Hochberg FDR below 0.01. Beta-binomial variance was modeled as a function of total template count across the two samples using the form v = (b*log(k)+a)^2. TCRdb carries this immuneACCESS record with in-frame sequences only. Its versions omit some clonotypes, under half of them owing to an unresolved V gene in the studies checked, with the rest unexplained. V, J and clone size are taken as reported in that table, and D and trimming were inferred from the DNA itself. For this sample the table gives some 78,000 clones, of which around 90% were detected only once. Around a fifth of the sample belongs to the ten largest clones.

No immune events such as infections were documented for the healthy donors during the collection period. To calibrate time-dependent variance in a beta-binomial model of T-cell clone differential abundance, blood repertoires from healthy donors were used as a training cohort. There were 10 healthy donors in the training cohort, of whom 3 were female and 7 were male. An age range of roughly 25 to 70 years, with an average of 43 years, was recorded for the donors. Whole blood from each healthy donor was obtained from a commercial supplier and was collected at three time points 2 to 3 weeks apart. Genomic DNA was extracted from unsorted whole blood for immunosequencing. V and J are truncated by 6 bases and 4 bases respectively, leaving an intervening sequence of 13 bases. In the germline V gene, CDR1 corresponds to KGHSH and CDR2 to LQKENI. The CDR3 holds 13 amino acids from the cysteine to the phenylalanine. Solely the CDR3 DNA is kept, with 39 bases framed from the first base.

Notes on this clone: Its target antigen remains unknown. No base-level quality is on record; no much larger clone is a single base apart.

The sequence joins TRBV18 to TRBJ2-7, with TRBD2 tentatively as D gene (5 bases match). The receptor's source is a person between 18 and 75 years old in good health. The sample was blood. For the CDR3, the sequence is CASSHGERYEQYF. In nucleotide form, the sequence is TGTGCCAGCTCGCACGGGGAGAGATACGAGCAGTACTTC.